These T cell receptor beta chains were read from a single sample in a study of blood T cell repertoires in COVID-19. Assay: immunoSEQ multiplex PCR; the TCRdb copy retains only in-frame clones and omits some. Among approximately 280,000 clones listed, around nine tenths were seen once. Sequencing input: PBMCs or T cells enriched from blood (not recorded which). These receptors originate from a woman in her thirties or forties who had recovered from COVID-19. CDR3s include the opening cysteine and the closing phenylalanine or tryptophan. D genes are given only for firm matches. Expanded clones get a size class; other rows say once, few or many, or leave the size out.

j_gene: TRBJ1-1; abundance: -; v_gene: TRBV6-5; d_gene: TRBD1; CDR3nt: TGTGCCAGCAGTTCGTGGGGCAGGGGGCCCACTGAAGCTTTCTTT; CDR3aa: CASSSWGRGPTEAFF
j_gene: TRBJ2-7; abundance: few; v_gene: TRBV4-3; d_gene: TRBD2; CDR3nt: TGCGCCAGCAGCCAAGACGGAAAGGCTAGCGGGATGGATAACTACGAGCAGTACTTC; CDR3aa: CASSQDGKASGMDNYEQYF
j_gene: TRBJ2-1; abundance: -; v_gene: TRBV7-6; d_gene: TRBD1; CDR3nt: TGTGCCAGCAGCCGTACAGGGGCTGGGTACAATGAGCAGTTCTTC; CDR3aa: CASSRTGAGYNEQFF
j_gene: TRBJ2-5; abundance: -; v_gene: TRBV30; d_gene: TRBD2; CDR3nt: TGTGCCTGGAGTGTACTGGGACTAGCCGCGACCCAGTACTTC; CDR3aa: CAWSVLGLAATQYF
j_gene: TRBJ2-5; abundance: -; v_gene: TRBV12-3/TRBV12-4; d_gene: TRBD1; CDR3nt: TGTGCCAGCAGTTCAGACAGGGGCGAGACCCAGTACTTC; CDR3aa: CASSSDRGETQYF
j_gene: TRBJ2-1; abundance: -; v_gene: TRBV6-5; d_gene: TRBD2; CDR3nt: TGTGCCAGCAGGACCGGGACTAGCGGCGCGGGTGAGCAGTTCTTC; CDR3aa: CASRTGTSGAGEQFF
j_gene: TRBJ2-2; abundance: -; v_gene: TRBV18; d_gene: -; CDR3nt: TGTGCCAGCTCACCCCTAGTAGCGACGAACACCGGGGAGCTGTTTTTT; CDR3aa: CASSPLVATNTGELFF
j_gene: TRBJ2-1; abundance: -; v_gene: TRBV28; d_gene: TRBD2; CDR3nt: TGTGCCAGCAGCCGCCGGACTAGCGGGAGGGCCGGAGGGCAGTTCTTC; CDR3aa: CASSRRTSGRAGGQFF
j_gene: TRBJ2-7; abundance: -; v_gene: TRBV18; d_gene: -; CDR3nt: TGTGCCAGCTCACAGGACAGACGCTACGAGCAGTACTTC; CDR3aa: CASSQDRRYEQYF
j_gene: TRBJ1-4; abundance: -; v_gene: TRBV29-1; d_gene: TRBD1; CDR3nt: TGCAGCGTTGCCCGGGACAGCGGAAGCCGTTTACTTAATGAAAAACTGTTTTTT; CDR3aa: CSVARDSGSRLLNEKLFF
j_gene: TRBJ1-1; abundance: -; v_gene: TRBV6-2/TRBV6-3; d_gene: -; CDR3nt: TGTGCCAGCAGTTACATCTACCAGAACACTGAAGCTTTCTTT; CDR3aa: CASSYIYQNTEAFF
j_gene: TRBJ2-1; abundance: -; v_gene: TRBV15; d_gene: -; CDR3nt: TGTGCCACCAGCGACTTGGCACGAGAAAGCTCCTACAATGAGCAGTTCTTC; CDR3aa: CATSDLARESSYNEQFF
j_gene: TRBJ2-7; abundance: -; v_gene: TRBV7-6; d_gene: TRBD1; CDR3nt: TGTGCCAGCAGCGGATTGGACAGGGGGTCCTACGAGCAGTACTTC; CDR3aa: CASSGLDRGSYEQYF
j_gene: TRBJ1-6; abundance: -; v_gene: TRBV28; d_gene: TRBD1; CDR3nt: TGTGCCAGCAGAGGGGGCGATTATTCACCCCTCCACTTT; CDR3aa: CASRGGDYSPLHF
j_gene: TRBJ1-2; abundance: -; v_gene: TRBV29-1; d_gene: TRBD1; CDR3nt: TGCAGCGTTGAATGGGCGACAGGGGTTTCCTATGGCTACACCTTC; CDR3aa: CSVEWATGVSYGYTF
j_gene: TRBJ2-5; abundance: -; v_gene: TRBV9; d_gene: TRBD1; CDR3nt: TGTGCCAGCAGCAGCCGGGACAGGGGTGGGACCCAGTACTTC; CDR3aa: CASSSRDRGGTQYF
j_gene: TRBJ1-2; abundance: -; v_gene: TRBV28; d_gene: -; CDR3nt: TGTGCCAGCAGCCGACCACTAAAAAGTAGTATCGGCTACACCTTC; CDR3aa: CASSRPLKSSIGYTF
j_gene: TRBJ1-2; abundance: -; v_gene: TRBV7-9; d_gene: -; CDR3nt: TGTGCCAGCAGCTTAGTCGGCTATGGCTACACCTTC; CDR3aa: CASSLVGYGYTF
j_gene: TRBJ1-6; abundance: -; v_gene: TRBV19; d_gene: -; CDR3nt: TGTGCCAGTTCTACAGGGTCGAATTCACCCCTCCACTTT; CDR3aa: CASSTGSNSPLHF
j_gene: TRBJ2-5; abundance: -; v_gene: TRBV14; d_gene: -; CDR3nt: TGTGCCAGCAGCCAATACTCGACCGGGGGGACCCAGTACTTC; CDR3aa: CASSQYSTGGTQYF
j_gene: TRBJ1-3; abundance: -; v_gene: TRBV28; d_gene: -; CDR3nt: TGTGCCAGCAACGACAGCCCTGGAAACACCATATATTTT; CDR3aa: CASNDSPGNTIYF
j_gene: TRBJ1-1; abundance: -; v_gene: TRBV5-4; d_gene: TRBD1; CDR3nt: TGTGCCAGCAGCTCGGACAGGGGTACTGAAGCTTTCTTT; CDR3aa: CASSSDRGTEAFF
j_gene: TRBJ1-2; abundance: -; v_gene: TRBV30; d_gene: TRBD1; CDR3nt: TGTGCCTGGCAGGGGGATTCTGGCTACACCTTC; CDR3aa: CAWQGDSGYTF
j_gene: TRBJ1-6; abundance: -; v_gene: TRBV6-5; d_gene: TRBD1; CDR3nt: TGTGCCAGCAGACCCGACAGGGGGAATAATTCACCCCTCCACTTT; CDR3aa: CASRPDRGNNSPLHF
j_gene: TRBJ1-6; abundance: once; v_gene: TRBV10-3; d_gene: -; CDR3nt: TGTGCCATCAGTGATGGGGGGTTGGGGAGCTCCTATAATTCACCCCTCCACTTT; CDR3aa: CAISDGGLGSSYNSPLHF
j_gene: TRBJ2-3; abundance: -; v_gene: TRBV28; d_gene: TRBD2; CDR3nt: TGTGCCAGCAGTCCTATAGCGGGAGTACCAGATACGCAGTATTTT; CDR3aa: CASSPIAGVPDTQYF
j_gene: TRBJ2-6; abundance: -; v_gene: TRBV5-1; d_gene: -; CDR3nt: TGCGCCAGCAGCTCTGCGAGCTCTGGGGCCAACGTCCTGACTTTC; CDR3aa: CASSSASSGANVLTF
j_gene: TRBJ2-2; abundance: -; v_gene: TRBV7-9; d_gene: TRBD2; CDR3nt: TGTGCCAGCACCGGGACTAGCGGGTCCGGGGAGCTGTTTTTT; CDR3aa: CASTGTSGSGELFF
j_gene: TRBJ1-6; abundance: -; v_gene: TRBV5-1; d_gene: -; CDR3nt: TGCGCCAGCAGCTTGGGCCACCTGAGCTCCTATAATTCACCCCTCCACTTT; CDR3aa: CASSLGHLSSYNSPLHF
j_gene: TRBJ2-3; abundance: -; v_gene: TRBV24-1; d_gene: TRBD2; CDR3nt: TGTGCCACCAGTGATACGACTAGCGCCAGCACAGATACGCAGTATTTT; CDR3aa: CATSDTTSASTDTQYF
j_gene: TRBJ1-1; abundance: once; v_gene: TRBV2; d_gene: TRBD1; CDR3nt: TGTGCCAGCAGGGTCTGGGGACAGACGAACACTGAAGCTTTCTTT; CDR3aa: CASRVWGQTNTEAFF
j_gene: TRBJ2-7; abundance: -; v_gene: TRBV5-1; d_gene: TRBD2; CDR3nt: TGCGCCAGCAGCTTGACTAGCGGGAGCGACTACGAGCAGTACTTC; CDR3aa: CASSLTSGSDYEQYF
j_gene: TRBJ1-3; abundance: few; v_gene: TRBV7-2; d_gene: -; CDR3nt: TGTGCCAGCAGCTCTCAGGACACCATATATTTT; CDR3aa: CASSSQDTIYF
j_gene: TRBJ2-4; abundance: -; v_gene: TRBV28; d_gene: -; CDR3nt: TGTGCCAGCAGTTTATGGCCAGGTACAAACATTCAGTACTTC; CDR3aa: CASSLWPGTNIQYF
j_gene: TRBJ1-2; abundance: few; v_gene: TRBV4-3; d_gene: -; CDR3nt: TGCGCCAGCAGCCAAGATCCGCGGAATGGCTACACCTTC; CDR3aa: CASSQDPRNGYTF
j_gene: TRBJ1-2; abundance: -; v_gene: TRBV5-1; d_gene: TRBD1; CDR3nt: TGCGCCAGCAGCACCTTGACAGGGGACTATGGCTACACCTTC; CDR3aa: CASSTLTGDYGYTF
j_gene: TRBJ2-1; abundance: -; v_gene: TRBV28; d_gene: TRBD1; CDR3nt: TGTGCCAGCAGTTTAGCAGGGGGAATCGGCAATGAGCAGTTCTTC; CDR3aa: CASSLAGGIGNEQFF
j_gene: TRBJ2-2; abundance: -; v_gene: TRBV7-9; d_gene: -; CDR3nt: TGTGCCAGCAGCCTGTACGGGACTGACACCGGGGAGCTGTTTTTT; CDR3aa: CASSLYGTDTGELFF
j_gene: TRBJ1-1; abundance: -; v_gene: TRBV7-9; d_gene: -; CDR3nt: TGTGCCAGCAGCTTAACAGGGAACACTGAAGCTTTCTTT; CDR3aa: CASSLTGNTEAFF
j_gene: TRBJ1-4; abundance: -; v_gene: TRBV7-2; d_gene: TRBD1; CDR3nt: TGTGCCAGCAGCTTAGGGGGACAGGGAGGGGAAAAACTGTTTTTT; CDR3aa: CASSLGGQGGEKLFF
j_gene: TRBJ2-3; abundance: -; v_gene: TRBV15; d_gene: -; CDR3nt: TGTGCCACCAGCAGAGATCTAGCAGATACGCAGTATTTT; CDR3aa: CATSRDLADTQYF
j_gene: TRBJ2-3; abundance: -; v_gene: TRBV18; d_gene: -; CDR3nt: TGTGCCAGCTCACTGTTGGCCACAGATACGCAGTATTTT; CDR3aa: CASSLLATDTQYF
j_gene: TRBJ1-6; abundance: -; v_gene: TRBV2; d_gene: -; CDR3nt: TGTGCCACCTCCCGCGGCCCTTTAGATCCCCTCCACTTT; CDR3aa: CATSRGPLDPLHF
j_gene: TRBJ2-1; abundance: once; v_gene: TRBV28; d_gene: -; CDR3nt: TGTGCCAGCAGTCTTCAGGGACTTCGAACGTTCAATGAGCAGTTCTTC; CDR3aa: CASSLQGLRTFNEQFF
j_gene: TRBJ1-3; abundance: -; v_gene: TRBV11-2; d_gene: -; CDR3nt: TGTGCCAGCAGCCCACAGGGTGGAAACACCATATATTTT; CDR3aa: CASSPQGGNTIYF
j_gene: TRBJ1-2; abundance: -; v_gene: TRBV7-9; d_gene: TRBD1; CDR3nt: TGTGCCAGCAGCTTAATTAATCGACAGGGCTATGGCTACACCTTC; CDR3aa: CASSLINRQGYGYTF
j_gene: TRBJ2-2; abundance: -; v_gene: TRBV7-9; d_gene: TRBD2; CDR3nt: TGTGCCAGCAGCCGACTAGCGGGGACGGTCTTGTCCGGGGAGCTGTTTTTT; CDR3aa: CASSRLAGTVLSGELFF
j_gene: TRBJ2-1; abundance: once; v_gene: TRBV7-9; d_gene: -; CDR3nt: TGTGCCAGCAGCCTACCGGGAGTCTACAATGAGCAGTTCTTC; CDR3aa: CASSLPGVYNEQFF
j_gene: TRBJ1-2; abundance: -; v_gene: TRBV4-3; d_gene: -; CDR3nt: TGCGCCAGCAGCCCCCCGTCGGGCGGGGGTGGTTTGGGCTATGGCTACACCTTC; CDR3aa: CASSPPSGGGGLGYGYTF
j_gene: TRBJ2-1; abundance: -; v_gene: TRBV25-1; d_gene: TRBD2; CDR3nt: TGTGCCAGTTCCGGGACTAGCAGCTACAATGAGCAGTTCTTC; CDR3aa: CASSGTSSYNEQFF
j_gene: TRBJ2-7; abundance: -; v_gene: TRBV6-5; d_gene: TRBD2; CDR3nt: TGTGCCACGCGGACTAGCGGGGCCTACGAGCAGTACTTC; CDR3aa: CATRTSGAYEQYF
j_gene: TRBJ2-7; abundance: -; v_gene: TRBV7-2; d_gene: TRBD1; CDR3nt: TGTGCCAGCAGCAAAGCCGGGACAGGGTCCCACGAGCAGTACTTC; CDR3aa: CASSKAGTGSHEQYF
j_gene: TRBJ1-1; abundance: -; v_gene: TRBV10-2; d_gene: -; CDR3nt: TGCGCCAGCAACCCCTACCAGCCAGGGTCGGGGAACACTGAAGCTTTCTTT; CDR3aa: CASNPYQPGSGNTEAFF
j_gene: TRBJ2-3; abundance: -; v_gene: TRBV29-1; d_gene: TRBD2; CDR3nt: TGCAGCTCCCGGACTAGACCTAGCACAGATACGCAGTATTTT; CDR3aa: CSSRTRPSTDTQYF
j_gene: TRBJ2-7; abundance: -; v_gene: TRBV28; d_gene: -; CDR3nt: TGTGCCAGCAGACAAAACAGGGTTACCTACGAGCAGTACTTC; CDR3aa: CASRQNRVTYEQYF
j_gene: TRBJ1-1; abundance: -; v_gene: TRBV28; d_gene: -; CDR3nt: TGTGCCACCAGACGACGGGAGGGACGCATGAACACTGAAGCTTTCTTT; CDR3aa: CATRRREGRMNTEAFF
j_gene: TRBJ2-1; abundance: once; v_gene: TRBV7-8; d_gene: TRBD1; CDR3nt: TGTGCCAGCAGCGCAGACAGGGTCCCTTTTCAGTTCTTC; CDR3aa: CASSADRVPFQFF